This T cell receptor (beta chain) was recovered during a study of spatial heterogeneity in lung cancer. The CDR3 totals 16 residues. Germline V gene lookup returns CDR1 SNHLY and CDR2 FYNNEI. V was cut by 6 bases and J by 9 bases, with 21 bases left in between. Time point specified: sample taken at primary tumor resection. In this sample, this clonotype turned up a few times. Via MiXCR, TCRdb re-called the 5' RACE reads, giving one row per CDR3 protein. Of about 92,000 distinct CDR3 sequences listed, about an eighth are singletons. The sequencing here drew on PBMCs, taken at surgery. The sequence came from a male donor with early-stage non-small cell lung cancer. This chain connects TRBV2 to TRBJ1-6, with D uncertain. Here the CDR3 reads CASRVLRTRTGSPLHF. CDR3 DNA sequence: TGTGCCAGCAGAGTTCTCAGGACCAGAACGGGTTCACCCCTCCACTTT.